This is a list of T cell receptor beta chains from one sample in a study of cytomegalovirus exposure and HLA in healthy donors. The repertoire was sequenced with immunoSEQ multiplex PCR; TCRdb's copy has only in-frame clones and lacks some. The sample contains approximately 160,000 clones, approximately 62% of which appear only once. The sample was PBMCs. The receptors were gathered from a man aged 50 to 60 in good health and CMV-seronegative. The CDR3 runs from the conserved cysteine through the conserved F or W. Each record gives: J gene, clone size, V gene, D gene, CDR3 protein, CDR3 DNA. A D gene is named only where the DNA matches it firmly. Clone size appears in some rows only: once, few, many, or a class for an expanded clone.

J: TRBJ1-1
size: NA
V: TRBV5-1
D: TRBD1
CDR3: CASSSTGSGNTEAFF
DNA: TGCGCCAGCAGCTCGACAGGGAGCGGGAACACTGAAGCTTTCTTT

J: TRBJ1-5
size: NA
V: TRBV7-9
D: NA
CDR3: CASSFEGPPQHF
DNA: TGTGCCAGCAGCTTTGAGGGCCCGCCCCAGCATTTT

J: TRBJ1-1
size: NA
V: TRBV5-1
D: TRBD1
CDR3: CASSLSGTGASEAFF
DNA: TGCGCCAGCAGCTTGTCCGGGACAGGGGCCTCCGAAGCTTTCTTT

J: TRBJ1-1
size: NA
V: TRBV18
D: NA
CDR3: CASSLQGTEAFF
DNA: TGTGCCAGCTCACTCCAGGGTACTGAAGCTTTCTTT

J: TRBJ1-2
size: NA
V: TRBV19
D: TRBD1
CDR3: CASSIRTGGFYGYTF
DNA: TGTGCCAGTAGTATTCGGACAGGGGGCTTCTATGGCTACACCTTC

J: TRBJ1-6
size: NA
V: TRBV7-9
D: NA
CDR3: CASTSYRDNSPLHF
DNA: TGTGCCAGCACCTCTTACAGGGATAATTCACCCCTCCACTTT

J: TRBJ1-1
size: NA
V: TRBV6-5
D: TRBD1
CDR3: CASSPDRGRTEAFF
DNA: TGTGCCAGCAGCCCGGACAGGGGGAGGACTGAAGCTTTCTTT

J: TRBJ1-1
size: NA
V: TRBV5-1
D: NA
CDR3: CASSMTGNTEAFF
DNA: TGCGCCAGCAGCATGACAGGGAACACTGAAGCTTTCTTT

J: TRBJ2-3
size: once
V: TRBV7-2
D: TRBD2
CDR3: CASSLRRRGAADTQYF
DNA: TGTGCCAGCAGCTTAAGGAGGCGGGGGGCGGCAGATACGCAGTATTTT

J: TRBJ1-4
size: NA
V: TRBV18
D: TRBD1
CDR3: CASSPQGAAKGNEKLFF
DNA: TGTGCCAGCTCACCTCAGGGGGCCGCCAAGGGAAATGAAAAACTGTTTTTT

J: TRBJ1-6
size: few
V: TRBV5-4
D: NA
CDR3: CASRPSWGSNNSPLHF
DNA: TGTGCCAGCAGACCCTCCTGGGGCTCAAATAATTCACCCCTCCACTTT

J: TRBJ2-2
size: few
V: TRBV7-2
D: TRBD2
CDR3: CASSFTSGGAGGELFF
DNA: TGTGCCAGCAGCTTCACTAGCGGGGGGGCGGGCGGGGAGCTGTTTTTT

J: TRBJ1-4
size: NA
V: TRBV6-1
D: NA
CDR3: CASSEPGQRGPSNEKLFF
DNA: TGTGCCAGCAGTGAACCCGGCCAGCGAGGGCCCTCAAATGAAAAACTGTTTTTT

J: TRBJ2-4
size: once
V: TRBV4-1
D: TRBD2
CDR3: CASSQEPSGGDIQYF
DNA: TGCGCCAGCAGCCAAGAACCTAGCGGGGGGGACATTCAGTACTTC

J: TRBJ2-5
size: NA
V: TRBV2
D: TRBD1
CDR3: CASSEAGTGKQTQYF
DNA: TGTGCCAGCAGTGAAGCGGGGACAGGGAAACAGACCCAGTACTTC

J: TRBJ2-7
size: NA
V: TRBV5-1
D: TRBD1
CDR3: CASSSTGEPYEQYF
DNA: TGCGCCAGCAGCTCGACAGGGGAACCCTACGAGCAGTACTTC

J: TRBJ1-4
size: NA
V: TRBV5-4
D: NA
CDR3: CASSLAGLREKLFF
DNA: TGTGCCAGCAGCTTGGCGGGACTCAGGGAAAAACTGTTTTTT

J: TRBJ1-1
size: NA
V: TRBV2
D: TRBD1
CDR3: CASKRQGTEAFF
DNA: TGTGCCAGCAAGCGACAGGGCACTGAAGCTTTCTTT

J: TRBJ1-2
size: NA
V: TRBV6-5
D: TRBD1
CDR3: CASTGQSGGYGYTF
DNA: TGTGCCAGCACGGGTCAGTCAGGGGGCTATGGCTACACCTTC

J: TRBJ1-5
size: NA
V: TRBV21-1
D: NA
CDR3: CASGTGGNQPQHF
DNA: TGTGCCAGCGGTACGGGGGGCAATCAGCCCCAGCATTTT

J: TRBJ2-7
size: NA
V: TRBV12-5
D: TRBD1
CDR3: CASGPLTGDSYEQYF
DNA: TGTGCTAGTGGTCCTTTGACAGGGGACTCCTACGAGCAATACTTC

J: TRBJ2-1
size: NA
V: TRBV6-1
D: NA
CDR3: CATAQGGSYNEQFF
DNA: TGTGCAACAGCCCAGGGCGGTTCCTACAATGAGCAGTTCTTC

J: TRBJ2-7
size: NA
V: TRBV6-4
D: TRBD1
CDR3: CASSVEQGIHEQYF
DNA: TGTGCCAGCAGTGTGGAACAGGGGATCCACGAGCAGTACTTC

J: TRBJ1-3
size: NA
V: TRBV9
D: TRBD1
CDR3: CASSVGGTGGRNTIYF
DNA: TGTGCCAGCAGCGTAGGGGGGACAGGGGGGAGAAACACCATATATTTT

J: TRBJ2-1
size: few
V: TRBV18
D: NA
CDR3: CASSEVFLYNEQFF
DNA: TGTGCCAGCTCAGAGGTCTTCCTATACAATGAGCAGTTCTTC

J: TRBJ1-4
size: NA
V: TRBV11-2
D: NA
CDR3: CASSPRRDEKLFF
DNA: TGTGCCAGCAGCCCAAGACGGGATGAAAAACTGTTTTTT

J: TRBJ2-3
size: NA
V: TRBV11-2
D: TRBD2
CDR3: CASSFFSSGQRTDTQYF
DNA: TGTGCCAGCAGCTTCTTTTCTAGCGGCCAGCGAACAGATACGCAGTATTTT

J: TRBJ2-3
size: NA
V: TRBV7-2
D: NA
CDR3: CASSFVSRVSDTQYF
DNA: TGTGCCAGCAGCTTTGTGTCGAGGGTATCTGATACGCAGTATTTT

J: TRBJ1-2
size: NA
V: TRBV14
D: TRBD1
CDR3: CASSRKAFGTGVTNYGYTF
DNA: TGTGCCAGCAGCCGAAAGGCCTTTGGGACAGGAGTTACTAACTATGGCTACACCTTC

J: TRBJ2-7
size: NA
V: TRBV5-8
D: TRBD1
CDR3: CASSLVGTGGYEQYF
DNA: TGTGCCAGCAGCTTGGTTGGGACAGGGGGCTACGAGCAGTACTTC

J: TRBJ1-2
size: NA
V: TRBV2
D: NA
CDR3: CASGFTRQDGYTF
DNA: TGTGCCAGCGGGTTTACCCGACAGGATGGCTACACCTTC

J: TRBJ2-5
size: NA
V: TRBV19
D: NA
CDR3: CASSGNREPETQYF
DNA: TGTGCCAGTAGTGGCAACAGGGAACCGGAGACCCAGTACTTC

J: TRBJ2-2
size: NA
V: TRBV15
D: TRBD2
CDR3: CATSRDGGGTGELFF
DNA: TGTGCCACCAGCAGAGATGGGGGGGGAACCGGGGAGCTGTTTTTT

J: TRBJ2-3
size: NA
V: TRBV5-1
D: TRBD2
CDR3: CASSLLLAGHTDTQYF
DNA: TGCGCCAGCAGCTTATTACTAGCGGGGCACACAGATACGCAGTATTTT

J: TRBJ2-7
size: NA
V: TRBV29-1
D: NA
CDR3: CSVEEGLVDEQYF
DNA: TGCAGCGTTGAGGAGGGCCTGGTGGACGAGCAGTACTTC

J: TRBJ1-1
size: once
V: TRBV27
D: TRBD1
CDR3: CASSLGGTGGTEAFF
DNA: TGTGCCAGCAGTTTAGGTGGGACAGGAGGGACTGAAGCTTTCTTT

J: TRBJ1-4
size: few
V: TRBV4-1
D: TRBD1
CDR3: CASSQEPGGARGEKLFF
DNA: TGCGCCAGCAGCCAAGAACCAGGGGGCGCGAGGGGTGAAAAACTGTTTTTT

J: TRBJ2-5
size: NA
V: TRBV4-1
D: TRBD1
CDR3: CASSQALSGTGKETQYF
DNA: TGCGCCAGCAGCCAGGCTCTATCCGGGACAGGGAAAGAGACCCAGTACTTC

J: TRBJ1-2
size: NA
V: TRBV25-1
D: NA
CDR3: CASSENARPIGYTF
DNA: TGTGCCAGCAGTGAAAATGCGAGGCCTATTGGTTACACCTTC

J: TRBJ1-3
size: few
V: TRBV13
D: NA
CDR3: CASSLHTGSGNTIYF
DNA: TGTGCCAGCAGCTTACATACAGGCTCTGGAAACACCATATATTTT

J: TRBJ2-3
size: once
V: TRBV5-4
D: TRBD1
CDR3: CASSPTPTGGVNTQYF
DNA: TGTGCCAGCAGCCCCACCCCCACAGGGGGCGTAAATACGCAGTATTTT

J: TRBJ1-1
size: NA
V: TRBV19
D: NA
CDR3: CASKGGLEAFF
DNA: TGTGCCAGTAAGGGGGGGCTTGAAGCTTTCTTT

J: TRBJ1-1
size: NA
V: TRBV19
D: NA
CDR3: CASWSARGMNTEAFF
DNA: TGTGCCAGTTGGTCCGCGCGGGGAATGAACACTGAAGCTTTCTTT

J: TRBJ1-2
size: few
V: TRBV4-1
D: NA
CDR3: CASSQTSGTRYGYTF
DNA: TGCGCCAGCAGCCAAACGTCAGGGACAAGATATGGCTACACCTTC

J: TRBJ2-2
size: NA
V: TRBV5-6
D: TRBD1
CDR3: CASSPRTGSTGELFF
DNA: TGTGCCAGCAGCCCTCGGACAGGGAGTACCGGGGAGCTGTTTTTT

J: TRBJ1-1
size: few
V: TRBV4-2
D: NA
CDR3: CASSQVGTQNTEAFF
DNA: TGTGCCAGCAGCCAAGTCGGGACACAGAACACTGAAGCTTTCTTT

J: TRBJ1-2
size: NA
V: TRBV10-1
D: TRBD1
CDR3: CASSERQGAGYTF
DNA: TGCGCCAGCAGTGAGCGACAGGGGGCAGGCTACACCTTC

J: TRBJ1-4
size: NA
V: TRBV7-8
D: TRBD1
CDR3: CASSSDTGGATNEKLFF
DNA: TGTGCCAGCAGCTCCGACACAGGGGGCGCAACTAATGAAAAACTGTTTTTT

J: TRBJ1-2
size: NA
V: TRBV7-9
D: NA
CDR3: CASSVSGGYGYTF
DNA: TGTGCCAGCAGCGTTTCGGGAGGGTATGGCTACACCTTC

J: TRBJ2-2
size: NA
V: TRBV11-3
D: NA
CDR3: CASSLGVATGELFF
DNA: TGTGCCAGCAGCTTAGGGGTAGCCACCGGGGAGCTGTTTTTT

J: TRBJ2-5
size: NA
V: TRBV11-2
D: TRBD2
CDR3: CASSRRVLAGGQTQYF
DNA: TGTGCCAGCAGCCGGCGGGTCCTAGCGGGGGGACAGACCCAGTACTTC

J: TRBJ1-3
size: NA
V: TRBV7-6
D: NA
CDR3: CASSMLLRNGNTIYF
DNA: TGTGCCAGCAGCATGCTTTTGAGGAATGGAAACACCATATATTTT

J: TRBJ1-2
size: NA
V: TRBV28
D: TRBD1
CDR3: CASSYHPGTDDYGYTF
DNA: TGTGCCAGCAGTTATCACCCCGGGACAGATGACTATGGCTACACCTTC

J: TRBJ1-1
size: NA
V: TRBV5-1
D: NA
CDR3: CASSLGDGSTEAFF
DNA: TGCGCCAGCAGCTTAGGGGACGGGAGCACTGAAGCTTTCTTT